Below are 16 T cell receptor beta chains sequenced from a single sample in a study of regulatory T cells in long-lasting Graves disease. Time point noted: newly diagnosed GD, antithyroid drugs for less than 3 months. PBMCs provided the RNA from which the TCR library was made. Researchers made TCR beta libraries by using iRepertoire HTBI primers and running Arm-PCR on CDR3 regions. MiXCR, applied by TCRdb to the multiplex PCR reads, yields one record per CDR3 protein. This sample has 200,000 to 250,000 distinct CDR3 sequences, with approximately 20% found just once. The sequenced sample was peripheral blood mononuclear cells (PBMCs), obtained at new diagnosis, from a patient treated with antithyroid drugs. Receptor source: a female donor with Graves disease.

As concerns this clonotype: This may arise from a read error, as a much more abundant clone is one base away. The V and J genes are TRBV7-9 and TRBJ1-4; D is perhaps TRBD1 (6 bases). The CDR3 has 14 residues. Germline V gives CDR1 SEHNR, CDR2 FQNEAQ (reference sequence). As DNA, the CDR3 is TGTGCCGGCAGCGTTCCGGGGGCGGGGGAAAAACTGTTTTTT. Translated: CAGSVPGAGEKLFF. Based on the CDR3 plus reference TRBV7-9 and TRBJ1-4, the full variable domain is DTGVSQNPRHKITKRGQNVTFRCDPISEHNRLYWYRQTLGQGPEFLTYFQNEAQLEKSRLLSDRFSAERPKGSFSTLEIQRTEQGDSAMYLCAGSVPGAGEKLFFGSGTQLSVL.

This clonotype was counted many times. The CDR3 region has the DNA TGTGCCAGCACCTCTGGGGAGACCCAGTACTTC. It codes for CASTSGETQYF. The chain employs TRBV11-2 and TRBJ2-5; D ambiguous. The germline gives CDR1 SGHAT, CDR2 FQNNGV. The CDR3 covers 11 residues. The germline V and J ends were trimmed by 7 bases and 5 bases, with 8 bases remaining between them.

There are many counts of this clonotype. The chain is built from TRBV19 and TRBJ2-3; D is ambiguous. Germline V gene sequence: CDR1 LNHDA, CDR2 SQIVND (reference sequence). V lost 3 bases to trimming and J lost 1 base, with 23 bases between them. This CDR3 is 19 amino acids long. CDR3 sequence: CASSMIVRAGGFGTDTQYF. CDR3 DNA sequence: TGTGCCAGTAGTATGATCGTAAGGGCAGGCGGATTCGGCACAGATACGCAGTATTTT.

This clonotype was recorded at least ten times. The V gene is TRBV19, the J gene TRBJ2-1; TRBD2 aligns across 10 bases. V lost 0 bases to trimming and J lost 4 bases; unmatched junction nucleotides: 9. Per the germline V gene, CDR1 is LNHDA and CDR2 is SQIVND (reference sequence). This CDR3 is 18 amino acids long. The CDR3 DNA reads as TGTGCCAGTAGTATAGAACTAGCGGGATGGGGGATATACAATGAGCAGTTCTTC. This encodes CASSIELAGWGIYNEQFF.

This clonotype was recorded at least ten times. The chain combines TRBV20-1 with TRBJ2-7; D perhaps matches TRBD2 (6 bases). The germline CDR1 and CDR2 sequences are DFQATT and SNEGSKA (reference sequence). V lost 3 bases and J lost 5, with 17 bases in between. This CDR3 comprises 14 residues. Here the CDR3 reads CSASNTGGRDEQYF. The CDR3 bases are TGCAGTGCTAGCAATACAGGAGGGCGCGACGAGCAGTACTTC.

This clonotype has ten or more counts. The J gene is TRBJ2-1, the V gene TRBV7-2, with D possibly matching TRBD2 (5 bases). V lost 1 base, J lost 8 bases, and 12 bases lay in between. This CDR3 has 14 residues. Germline CDR1 SGHTA, CDR2 FQGNSA. CDR3 protein: CASSLGWMRDEQFF. CDR3 in DNA: TGTGCCAGCAGCTTAGGCTGGATGAGGGATGAGCAGTTCTTC.

The rearrangement joins TRBV6-1 to TRBJ1-1; 7 nucleotides match TRBD1. The V segment lost 5 bases and the J segment 5 bases; nucleotides outside the gene matches: 11. The CDR3 sequence is 15 residues long. CDR1 and CDR2 from the germline V gene are MNHNS and SASEGT. CDR3 coding DNA: TGTGCCAGCAGTTACCTAGGGGGCGCATGGACTGAAGCTTTCTTT. Amino acids: CASSYLGGAWTEAFF.

The chain has TRBV28 and TRBJ2-5; 10 nucleotides agree with TRBD1. V shed 7 bases and J 5 bases; nucleotides not matched to a gene: 7. Germline lookup yields CDR1 MDHEN and CDR2 SYDVKM. The CDR3 totals 14 residues. In DNA form, the CDR3 reads TGTGCCAGCATCCGACAGGGGGCAGGGGAGACCCAGTACTTC. Translating it yields CASIRQGAGETQYF.

This clonotype was seen a few times. The chain links TRBV4-2 to TRBJ2-3; TRBD2 might be the D (5 bases). The CDR3 is 17 amino acids. Trimming cost V 0 bases and J 6 bases, with 19 bases left between them. The germline V gene has CDR1 LGHNA and CDR2 YNFKEQ. CDR3 nucleotide sequence: TGTGCCAGCAGCCAAGACGGACGGGCGGGCGGGCGCGATACGCAGTATTTT. Translated, it gives CASSQDGRAGGRDTQYF.

This clonotype came up many times. CDR3 in amino acids: CASRGHGTARDTQYF. CDR3 nucleotide sequence: TGTGCCAGCAGGGGTCACGGGACCGCCAGAGATACGCAGTATTTT. J is TRBJ2-3 and V is TRBV28; the D call may be TRBD1 or TRBD2 (5 bases each). CDR3 length: 15 amino acids. V was pared by 6 bases and J by 5 bases, with 18 bases between. Germline-derived CDR1 and CDR2 are MDHEN and SYDVKM. Complete variable domain (other parts from reference TRBV28 and TRBJ2-3): DVKVTQSSRYLVKRTGEKVFLECVQDMDHENMFWYRQDPGLGLRLIYFSYDVKMKEKGDIPEGYSVSREKKERFSLILESASTNQTSMYLCASRGHGTARDTQYFGPGTRLTVL.

This clonotype was seen only once. A read error is possible here, since a much larger clone lies one base away. The chain couples TRBV5-4 to TRBJ1-4; 7 bases map to TRBD1. CDR1 is SGHNT, CDR2 YYREEE, per germline (reference sequence). V shed 0 bases, J shed 5 bases, and the junction held 4 bases outside the gene matches. The CDR3 covers 15 residues. DNA for the CDR3: TGTGCCAGCAGCTTGGGGGACAGCTCGAATGAAAAACTGTTTTTT. Encoded protein: CASSLGDSSNEKLFF.

With respect to this clonotype: A clone one base away is much larger, so this may be a read error. V and J are TRBV30 and TRBJ2-1, with 8 bases that match TRBD1. CDR1 GTSNPN and CDR2 SVGIG come from the germline V gene (reference sequence). This CDR3 spans 11 amino acids. CDR3 residues: CTWYTGGKQFF. CDR3 sequence (DNA): TGTACCTGGTATACAGGGGGAAAGCAGTTCTTC. The whole variable domain, filled in from reference TRBV30 and TRBJ2-1, reads SQTIHQWPATLVQPVGSPLSLECTVEGTSNPNLYWYRQAAGRGLQLLFYSVGIGQISSEVPQNLSASRPQDRQFILSSKKLLLSDSGFYLCTWYTGGKQFFGPGTRLTVL.

The V call is TRBV19, the J call TRBJ2-7; perhaps TRBD2 as D (7 bases). In germline, CDR1 is LNHDA, CDR2 SQIVND (reference sequence). Trimming stripped 6 bases from V and 4 bases from J, with 22 bases between. The CDR3 has 16 amino acids. CDR3 in amino acids: CASSLPRSGGGYEQYF. CDR3 in DNA: TGTGCCAGTAGCCTACCCCGTTCGGGGGGCGGGTACGAGCAGTACTTC.

This clonotype came up many times. V and J are TRBV7-2 and TRBJ2-2; D gene unclear. Trimming shortened V by 1 base and J by 5 bases, and 11 bases separated the two germline ends. The CDR3 totals 15 residues. Germline V gene data show CDR1 as SGHTA and CDR2 as FQGNSA. This CDR3 reads CASSLGRVGTGELFF. CDR3 sequence (DNA): TGTGCCAGCAGCTTAGGAAGGGTTGGGACCGGGGAGCTGTTTTTT.

This clonotype was recorded at least ten times. The V call is TRBV18, the J call TRBJ2-7, with 7 bases fitting TRBD1. Germline trimming cut 3 bases from V and 1 base from J; bases unmatched to any gene: 3. The CDR3 sequence is 14 residues long. From germline, CDR1 is KGHSH and CDR2 LQKENI. The CDR3 nucleotides read TGTGCCAGCTCACCCGGGACAGAATCCTACGAGCAGTACTTC. This gives the protein CASSPGTESYEQYF.

Comment on this clonotype: A much larger clone differs by one base, so this may be a read error. The chain employs TRBV12-3 or TRBV12-4 and TRBJ2-7, with 7 positions matching TRBD2. The CDR3 has 14 amino acids. CDR3 in amino acids: CSSSLVGGSYEQYF. In DNA form, the CDR3 reads TGTTCCAGCAGTTTAGTCGGGGGGTCCTACGAGCAGTACTTC.